The next 26 T cell receptor beta chains were all read from a single sample in a study of regulatory T cells in long-lasting Graves disease. The time point was: newly diagnosed GD, antithyroid drugs for less than 3 months. Preparation of the TCR library used RNA extracted from PBMCs. To make TCR beta libraries, researchers used iRepertoire HTBI primers and Arm-PCR of CDR3 regions. TCRdb itself ran the multiplex PCR reads through MiXCR, one entry per CDR3 protein. This sample has hundreds of thousands of distinct CDR3 sequences, with around 15% found just once. This material consisted of peripheral blood mononuclear cells (PBMCs), taken at new diagnosis, from a patient treated with antithyroid drugs. Receptors originate from a female donor with Graves disease.

The rearrangement uses TRBV6-1 and TRBJ1-2; D remains ambiguous. Trimming left V 6 bases short and J 6 bases short, with 11 bases between. CDR1 is MNHNS, CDR2 SASEGT, per germline. The CDR3 loop spans 12 amino acids. In nucleotides, the CDR3 is TGTGCCAGCAGAAGGGAAGCGGATGGCTACACCTTC. This translates into CASRREADGYTF.

This clonotype was picked up many times. The V and J genes are TRBV28 and TRBJ1-1; D ambiguous. The CDR3 is 13 residues long. Germline-derived CDR1 and CDR2 are MDHEN and SYDVKM. Trimming cost V 3 bases and J 12 bases, with 17 bases left between them. CDR3 amino acids: CASSLVGASKTFF. CDR3 in DNA: TGTGCCAGCAGTTTGGTGGGCGCTTCAAAAACTTTCTTT.

This clonotype was observed many times. CDR3 DNA sequence: TGTGCCAGCAGTTACCCAGGTGGCAGGGCGGGCAATCAGCCCCAGCATTTT. It specifies CASSYPGGRAGNQPQHF. V is TRBV6-5 and J is TRBJ1-5; perhaps TRBD1 as D (5 bases). Trimming took off 2 bases at V and 2 bases at J, with 16 bases between the two ends. The V gene's germline CDR1 is MNHEY and CDR2 SVGAGI. This CDR3 spans 17 amino acids.

There are a few counts of this clonotype. The chain is built from TRBV10-3 and TRBJ2-2; D is unclear. Per the germline V gene, CDR1 is ENHRY and CDR2 is SYGVKD. Trimming took off 2 bases at V and 1 base at J, with 8 bases between the two ends. CDR3 length: 15 amino acids. The CDR3 DNA is TGTGCCATCAGTGAGCCGCGTGGGAACACCGGGGAGCTGTTTTTT. It translates to CAISEPRGNTGELFF.

This clonotype was seen many times. CDR3 in DNA: TGTGCCAGCAGTGAAGAGAACAGAAGTGAAGCTTTCTTT. Encoded protein: CASSEENRSEAFF. J is TRBJ1-1 and V is TRBV6-1; D not certain. V gave up 1 base and J gave up 7 bases, with 10 bases separating them. The CDR3 is 13 residues long. Per germline, CDR1 MNHNS and CDR2 SASEGT.

The chain joins TRBV19 to TRBJ2-5; D gene ambiguous. Germline CDR1 reads LNHDA; CDR2 reads SQIVND (reference sequence). This CDR3 is built from 13 residues. Trimming took 2 bases from V and 1 from J, leaving 5 bases between them. In nucleotides, the CDR3 is TGTGCCAGTAGTATAACAGTCCAAGAGACCCAGTACTTC. Its protein product is CASSITVQETQYF.

This clonotype was seen at least ten times. The chain joins TRBV12-5 to TRBJ1-4, with D possibly TRBD1 on 6 matching bases. The CDR3 covers 15 residues. V lost 2 bases to trimming and J lost 4 bases, with 11 bases between them. Germline values: CDR1 LGHNT, CDR2 FRNRAP. The CDR3 loop reads CASGLSGQLNEKLFF. In nucleotides, the CDR3 is TGTGCTAGTGGTTTGTCCGGACAGCTTAATGAAAAACTGTTTTTT. The full variable domain, rest sourced from reference TRBV12-5 and TRBJ1-4, is DARVTQTPRHKVTEMGQEVTMRCQPILGHNTVFWYRQTMMQGLELLAYFRNRAPLDDSGMPKDRFSAEMPDATLATLKIQPSEPRDSAVYFCASGLSGQLNEKLFFGSGTQLSVL.

This clonotype was found many times. V and J are TRBV11-1 and TRBJ1-2; D not resolved. CDR1 and CDR2 (germline): SGHAT, FQDESV (reference sequence). This CDR3 region has 13 residues. Trimming stripped 5 bases from V and 8 bases from J, with 15 bases between. CDR3 protein: CASSLTAGRGYTF. CDR3 DNA sequence: TGTGCCAGCAGCCTCACTGCGGGGAGAGGCTACACCTTC.

This chain links TRBV6-1 with TRBJ2-7; TRBD1 matches at 7 bases. The junction had 8 bases not matched to a gene; V was cut back by 9 bases and J by 3 bases. Germline V gene sequence: CDR1 MNHNS, CDR2 SASEGT. The CDR3 runs to 13 residues. CDR3 coding DNA: TGTGCCAGTGGTCCGAACAGGGGCTACGAGCAGTACTTC. Encoded protein: CASGPNRGYEQYF.

In its sample, this clonotype was seen a few times. CDR3 DNA sequence: TGTGCCAGCAGCCAAAAACCTGGACTAGCGGGAGGCGGTGAGCAGTTCTTC. Residues: CASSQKPGLAGGGEQFF. The rearrangement joins TRBV3-1 to TRBJ2-1, with TRBD2 matching 14 bases. Germline-derived CDR1 and CDR2 are LGHDT and YNNKEL (reference sequence). J lost 9 bases, V lost 2 bases, and 9 bases had no gene match. The CDR3 length is 17 residues.

The chain carries TRBV29-1 and TRBJ2-2; D is unclear. The germline V gene encodes CDR1 SQVTM and CDR2 ANQGSEA. Trimming left V 4 bases short and J 3 bases short, with 9 bases between. This CDR3 has 13 amino acids. CDR3 amino acids: CSVVRIHTGELFF. The CDR3 bases are TGCAGCGTTGTTCGGATCCACACCGGGGAGCTGTTTTTT.

The rearrangement links TRBV3-1 to TRBJ1-3, with 9 bases lining up with TRBD1. The CDR3 loop spans 16 amino acids. Per the germline V gene, CDR1 is LGHDT and CDR2 is YNNKEL (reference sequence). V shed 0 bases, J shed 2 bases, and the junction held 2 bases outside the gene matches. The CDR3 DNA sequence: TGTGCCAGCAGCCAAGAAGGACAGGGGACTGGAAACACCATATATTTT. Translated, it gives CASSQEGQGTGNTIYF.

This clonotype was observed many times. J is TRBJ2-7 and V is TRBV29-1, with D tentatively TRBD1 or TRBD2 (5 bases each). CDR1 and CDR2 (germline): SQVTM, ANQGSEA. The V end lost 6 bases, the J end lost 3 bases, and 18 bases lay between the germline ends. The CDR3 runs to 14 residues. CDR3 bases: TGCAGCGTGAGTGGGGGATCGGTCCGCTACGAGCAGTACTTC. Translated, it gives CSVSGGSVRYEQYF.

This clonotype has ten or more counts. The genes are TRBV7-9 and TRBJ1-2, with a possible D match to TRBD1 (5 bases). The CDR3 has 15 residues. The V gene lost 2 bases and the J gene lost 4 bases, with 14 bases spanning the gap. Per the germline V gene, CDR1 is SEHNR and CDR2 is FQNEAQ (reference sequence). The DNA of the CDR3 is TGTGCCAGCAGCTTAAGGGACGGACCCCTCTATGGCTACACCTTC. Translation: CASSLRDGPLYGYTF.

This clonotype was recorded at least ten times. The chain combines TRBV7-9 with TRBJ2-1; 9 nucleotides agree with TRBD1. There are 16 residues in the CDR3. V lost 1 base, J lost 4 bases, and 5 bases stayed unmatched. Germline V gene sequence: CDR1 SEHNR, CDR2 FQNEAQ (reference sequence). The CDR3 DNA reads TGTGCCAGCAGCTTAGAGATCGGACAGGGGTACAATGAGCAGTTCTTC. Protein product: CASSLEIGQGYNEQFF.

The chain combines TRBV3-1 with TRBJ1-2, with D tentatively TRBD1 (5 bases). Trimming left V 5 bases short and J 3 bases short, with 13 bases between. CDR3 size: 14 residues. Looked up from germline, CDR1 is LGHDT and CDR2 is YNNKEL (reference sequence). The CDR3 coding sequence is TGTGCCAGCAGCGGGGGGGGGGGGGACTATGGCTACACCTTC. Its protein product is CASSGGGGDYGYTF. The variable domain in full, completed from reference TRBV3-1 and TRBJ1-2, reads DTAVSQTPKYLVTQMGNDKSIKCEQNLGHDTMYWYKQDSKKFLKIMFSYNNKELIINETVPNRFSPKSPDKAHLNLHINSLELGDSAVYFCASSGGGGDYGYTFGSGTRLTVV.

The table lists this clonotype with many counts. The chain combines TRBV4-1 with TRBJ1-2; perhaps TRBD1 as D (5 bases). V lost 4 bases, J lost 6 bases, and 21 bases lay in between. This CDR3 has 16 residues. The germline gives CDR1 MGHRA, CDR2 YSYEKL. This chain's CDR3 is CASSLFLERGPNGYTF. CDR3 sequence (DNA): TGCGCCAGCAGCCTCTTCCTCGAGAGGGGCCCAAATGGCTACACCTTC.

This clonotype was recorded at least ten times. The genes are TRBV5-1 and TRBJ1-4, with D unclear. V was shortened by 0 bases and J by 8 bases, with 11 bases between the two germline ends. Germline V lookup: CDR1 SGHRS, CDR2 YFSETQ. CDR3 length: 14 residues. CDR3 sequence reads: CASSLEATGEKLFF. The CDR3, as DNA: TGCGCCAGCAGCTTGGAGGCAACCGGGGAAAAACTGTTTTTT. The entire variable domain, with the rest obtained from reference TRBV5-1 and TRBJ1-4, is as follows: KAGVTQTPRYLIKTRGQQVTLSCSPISGHRSVSWYQQTPGQGLQFLFEYFSETQRNKGNFPGRFSGRQFSNSRSEMNVSTLELGDSALYLCASSLEATGEKLFFGSGTQLSVL.

Ten or more counts support this clonotype. The chain has TRBV27 and TRBJ1-5; D ambiguous. This CDR3 comprises 16 residues. CDR1 is MNHEY, CDR2 SMNVEV, per germline (reference sequence). The V end was cut by 1 base, the J end by 1 base, with 11 bases between. The CDR3 protein is CASSLFRDSSNQPQHF. The DNA of the CDR3 is TGTGCCAGCAGTTTATTTAGGGATTCCAGCAATCAGCCCCAGCATTTT.

Only a few counts were recorded for this clonotype. This sequence joins TRBV7-2 and TRBJ2-6; 10 bases map to TRBD1. The CDR3 length is 18 residues. From germline, CDR1 is SGHTA and CDR2 FQGNSA. The V and J ends lost 5 bases and 3 bases, in that order; junction bases with no gene match: 10. CDR3 in DNA: TGTGCCAGCAGCGACCGACAGGGGGCGTTAGGTGGGGCCAACGTCCTGACTTTC. Protein product: CASSDRQGALGGANVLTF.

This clonotype was recorded at least ten times. The rearrangement links TRBV6-2 or TRBV6-3 to TRBJ1-5; D is possibly TRBD1 (6 bases). Deletions cut 6 bases from V and 3 bases from J, with 15 bases between. From germline, CDR1 is MNHEY and CDR2 SVGEGT. The CDR3 runs to 15 residues. CDR3 sequence reads: CASRTGGTLNQPQHF. The CDR3 DNA reads as TGTGCCAGCAGGACAGGCGGCACCCTCAATCAGCCCCAGCATTTT.

This clonotype has at least ten counts. The chain is built from TRBV20-1 and TRBJ2-2; 8 nucleotides align to TRBD2. After removal of 4 bases from V and 1 base from J, the junction contained 5 bases not matched to a gene. Germline loops: CDR1 DFQATT, CDR2 SNEGSKA (reference sequence). This CDR3 has 15 amino acids. CDR3 loop: CSAIVAGQNTGELFF. The CDR3, as DNA: TGCAGTGCTATAGTAGCGGGACAGAACACCGGGGAGCTGTTTTTT.

This clonotype was recorded many times. This chain connects TRBV10-1 to TRBJ2-3; perhaps TRBD2 as D (6 bases). Gene TRBJ2-5 matches the end of the DNA better, so the J call may be wrong. The CDR3 totals 15 residues. Germline values: CDR1 WNHNN, CDR2 SYGVQD (reference sequence). CDR3 region: CASSESTRGRQTQYF. The CDR3 DNA reads as TGCGCCAGCAGTGAGTCGACTCGGGGGAGGCAGACCCAGTACTTC.

This sequence joins TRBV28 and TRBJ2-7; D is unclear. Looked up from germline, CDR1 is MDHEN and CDR2 is SYDVKM. V shed 6 bases and J shed 3 bases, with 24 bases lying between them. CDR3 length equals 17 residues. The chain's CDR3 is CASRPDRLRFHYYEQYF. The CDR3 DNA follows: TGTGCCAGCAGACCCGATCGCCTCAGGTTTCACTACTACGAGCAGTACTTC.

In this sample, this clonotype turned up many times. This rearrangement joins TRBV7-3 to TRBJ2-1, with 8 bases aligning to TRBD2. There are 17 residues in the CDR3. The V and J ends lost 5 bases and 5 bases, in that order; junction bases with no gene match: 14. Germline V gives CDR1 SGHTA, CDR2 FQGTGA. The CDR3 spells CASSPKLPGGGNNEQFF. The CDR3 DNA follows: TGTGCCAGCAGCCCAAAACTCCCCGGCGGGGGGAACAATGAGCAGTTCTTC.

This chain uses TRBV4-3 with TRBJ2-7, with 13 bases lining up with TRBD2. The CDR3 is 19 amino acids. Looked up from germline, CDR1 is LGHNA and CDR2 is YSLEER. The ends lost 2 bases at V and 6 bases at J; junction bases unmatched: 16. The CDR3 loop is CASSQSGLWTSGRASEQYF. CDR3 sequence (DNA): TGCGCCAGCAGCCAATCGGGACTCTGGACTAGCGGGAGAGCGAGCGAGCAGTACTTC.